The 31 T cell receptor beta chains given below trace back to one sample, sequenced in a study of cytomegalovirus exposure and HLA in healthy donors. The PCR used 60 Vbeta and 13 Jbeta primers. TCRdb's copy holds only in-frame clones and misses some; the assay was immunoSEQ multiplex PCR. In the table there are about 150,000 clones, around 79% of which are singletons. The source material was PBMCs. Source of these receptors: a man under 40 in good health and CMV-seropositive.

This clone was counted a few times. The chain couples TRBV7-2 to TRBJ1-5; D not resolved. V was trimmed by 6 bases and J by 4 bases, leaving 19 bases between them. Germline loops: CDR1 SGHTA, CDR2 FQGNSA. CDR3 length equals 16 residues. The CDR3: CASSEQPGSANQPQHF. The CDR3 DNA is TGTGCCAGCAGTGAACAGCCGGGGTCCGCTAATCAGCCCCAGCATTTT. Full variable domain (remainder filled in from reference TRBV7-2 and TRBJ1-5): GAGVSQSPSNKVTEKGKDVELRCDPISGHTALYWYRQSLGQGLEFLIYFQGNSAPDKSGLPSDRFSAERTGGSVSTLTIQRTQQEDSAVYLCASSEQPGSANQPQHFGDGTRLSIL.

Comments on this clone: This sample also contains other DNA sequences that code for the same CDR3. The CDR3 here is CASRGSSYNSPLHF. CDR3 nucleotides: TGTGCCAGTAGGGGGAGCTCCTATAATTCACCCCTCCACTTT. The V call is TRBV19, the J call TRBJ1-6; no definite D call. This CDR3 comprises 14 residues. V was cut by 6 bases and J by 0 bases, with 6 bases left in between. CDR1 and CDR2 (germline): LNHDA, SQIVND (reference sequence).

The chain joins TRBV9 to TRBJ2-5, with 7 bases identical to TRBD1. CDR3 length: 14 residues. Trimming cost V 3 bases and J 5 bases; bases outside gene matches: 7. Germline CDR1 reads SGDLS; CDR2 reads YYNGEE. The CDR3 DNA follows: TGTGCCAGCAGCGAGGGCAGGGGGAAGGAGACCCAGTACTTC. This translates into CASSEGRGKETQYF.

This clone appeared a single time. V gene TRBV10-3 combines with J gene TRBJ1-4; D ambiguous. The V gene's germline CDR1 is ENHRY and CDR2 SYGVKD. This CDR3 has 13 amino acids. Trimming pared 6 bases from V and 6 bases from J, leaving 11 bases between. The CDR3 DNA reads TGTGCCATCAGGGGGAGTGATCATGAAAAACTGTTTTTT. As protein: CAIRGSDHEKLFF.

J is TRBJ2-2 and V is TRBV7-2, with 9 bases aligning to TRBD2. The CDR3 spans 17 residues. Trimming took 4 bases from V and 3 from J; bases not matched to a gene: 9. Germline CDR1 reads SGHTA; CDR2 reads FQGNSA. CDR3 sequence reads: CASSSVSLAGHTGELFF. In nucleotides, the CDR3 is TGTGCCAGCAGCTCCGTCTCCCTAGCGGGGCACACCGGGGAGCTGTTTTTT.

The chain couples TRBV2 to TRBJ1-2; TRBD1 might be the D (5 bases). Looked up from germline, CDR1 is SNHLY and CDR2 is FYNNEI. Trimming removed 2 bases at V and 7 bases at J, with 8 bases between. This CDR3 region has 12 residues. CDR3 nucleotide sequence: TGTGCCAGCAGTGAATGGGGCGGTGGCTACACCTTC. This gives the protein CASSEWGGGYTF.

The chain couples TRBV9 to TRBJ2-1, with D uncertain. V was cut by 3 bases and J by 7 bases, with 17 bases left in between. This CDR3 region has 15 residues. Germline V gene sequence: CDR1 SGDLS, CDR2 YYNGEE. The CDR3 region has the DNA TGTGCCAGCAGCGCTGGTGGGCAGGCAGTGAATGAGCAGTTCTTC. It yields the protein CASSAGGQAVNEQFF.

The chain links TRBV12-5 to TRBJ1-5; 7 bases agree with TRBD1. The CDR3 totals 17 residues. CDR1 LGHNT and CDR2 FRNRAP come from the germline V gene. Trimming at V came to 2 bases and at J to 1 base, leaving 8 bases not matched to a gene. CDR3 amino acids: CASGLTLTGSSNQPQHF. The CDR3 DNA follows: TGTGCTAGTGGTTTGACTTTGACAGGGTCAAGCAATCAGCCCCAGCATTTT.

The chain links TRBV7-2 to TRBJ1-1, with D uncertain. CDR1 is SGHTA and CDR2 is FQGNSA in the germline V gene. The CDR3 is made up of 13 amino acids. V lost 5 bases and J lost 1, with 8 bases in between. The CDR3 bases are TGTGCCAGCAGCATGAGCCCGAACACTGAAGCTTTCTTT. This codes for CASSMSPNTEAFF.

CDR3 region: CASSTSGHPTDTQYF. CDR3 sequence (DNA): TGTGCCAGCAGCACCTCGGGACACCCCACAGATACGCAGTATTTT. The chain uses TRBV9 and TRBJ2-3; D perhaps matches TRBD1 (6 bases). This CDR3 region has 15 residues. Looked up from germline, CDR1 is SGDLS and CDR2 is YYNGEE. V shed 4 bases and J shed 2 bases, with 14 bases lying between them.

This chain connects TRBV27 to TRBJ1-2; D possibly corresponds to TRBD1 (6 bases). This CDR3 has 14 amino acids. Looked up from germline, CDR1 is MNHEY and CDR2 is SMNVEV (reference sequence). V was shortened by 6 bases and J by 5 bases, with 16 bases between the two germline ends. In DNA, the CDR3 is TGTGCCAGCAGCCTACAGGGAGAGGGATATGGCTACACCTTC. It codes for CASSLQGEGYGYTF.

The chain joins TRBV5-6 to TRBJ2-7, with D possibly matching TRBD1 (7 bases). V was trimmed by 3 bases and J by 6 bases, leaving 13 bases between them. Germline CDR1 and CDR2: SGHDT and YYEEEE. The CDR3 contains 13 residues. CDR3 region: CASSSQGGSEQYF. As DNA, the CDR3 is TGTGCCAGCAGCTCCCAGGGGGGATCCGAGCAGTACTTC.

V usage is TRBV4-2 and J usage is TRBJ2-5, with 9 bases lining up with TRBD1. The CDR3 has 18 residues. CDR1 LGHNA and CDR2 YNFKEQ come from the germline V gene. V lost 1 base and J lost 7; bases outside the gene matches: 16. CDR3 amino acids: CASSQAFTGGRSPGTQYF. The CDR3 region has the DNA TGTGCCAGCAGCCAAGCCTTTACAGGGGGCCGTTCTCCGGGGACCCAGTACTTC.

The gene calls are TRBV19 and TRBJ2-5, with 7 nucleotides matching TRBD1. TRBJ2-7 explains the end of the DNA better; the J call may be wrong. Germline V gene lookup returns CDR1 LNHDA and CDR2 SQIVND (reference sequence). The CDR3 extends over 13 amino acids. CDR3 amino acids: CASSPTDRAEQYF. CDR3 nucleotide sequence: TGTGCCAGTAGTCCGACCGACAGGGCCGAGCAGTACTTC.

This CDR3 reads CASRSPGLAGAYNEQFF. The CDR3 bases are TGTGCCAGCAGGTCACCGGGACTAGCGGGAGCCTACAATGAGCAGTTCTTC. V is TRBV11-2 and J is TRBJ2-1; 14 bases line up with TRBD2. V gave up 6 bases and J gave up 2 bases; unmatched junction bases: 6. The germline CDR1 and CDR2 sequences are SGHAT and FQNNGV. The length of the CDR3 is 17 residues.

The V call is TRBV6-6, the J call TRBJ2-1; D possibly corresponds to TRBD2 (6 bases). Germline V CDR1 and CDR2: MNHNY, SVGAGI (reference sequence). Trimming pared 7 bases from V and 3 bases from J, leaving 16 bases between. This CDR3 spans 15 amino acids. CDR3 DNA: TGTGCCAGCACCCCCCGGGGACTGGGCTACAATGAGCAGTTCTTC. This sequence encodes CASTPRGLGYNEQFF.

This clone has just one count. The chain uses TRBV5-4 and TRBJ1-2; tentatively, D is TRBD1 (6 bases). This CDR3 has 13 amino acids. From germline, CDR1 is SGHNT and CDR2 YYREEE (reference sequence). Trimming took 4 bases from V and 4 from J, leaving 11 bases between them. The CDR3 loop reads CASSALQGYGYTF. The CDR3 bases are TGTGCCAGCAGCGCCTTACAGGGCTATGGCTACACCTTC.

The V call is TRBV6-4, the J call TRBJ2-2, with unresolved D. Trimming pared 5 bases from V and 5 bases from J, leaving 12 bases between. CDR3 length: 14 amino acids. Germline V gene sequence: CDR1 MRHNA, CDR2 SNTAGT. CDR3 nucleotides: TGTGCCAGCAGTTCCGTTCCCGGGACCGGGGAGCTGTTTTTT. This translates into CASSSVPGTGELFF.

In DNA, the CDR3 is TGTGCCAGCAGCCCTCGGCCTACGGGATTGGGTATGAATGAGCAGTTCTTC. It specifies CASSPRPTGLGMNEQFF. The chain carries TRBV7-2 and TRBJ2-1, with D possibly being TRBD2 (5 bases). CDR1 SGHTA and CDR2 FQGNSA come from the germline V gene. The CDR3 sequence is 17 residues long. V shed 5 bases and J shed 7 bases, with 24 bases lying between them. The variable domain in full, with the rest retrieved from reference TRBV7-2 and TRBJ2-1, is GAGVSQSPSNKVTEKGKDVELRCDPISGHTALYWYRQSLGQGLEFLIYFQGNSAPDKSGLPSDRFSAERTGGSVSTLTIQRTQQEDSAVYLCASSPRPTGLGMNEQFFGPGTRLTVL.

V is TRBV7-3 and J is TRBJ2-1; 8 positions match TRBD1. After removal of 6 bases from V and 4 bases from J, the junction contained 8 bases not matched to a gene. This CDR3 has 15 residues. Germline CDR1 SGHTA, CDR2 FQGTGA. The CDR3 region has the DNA TGTGCCAGCAGACCCGACAGGGGAGCGTACAATGAGCAGTTCTTC. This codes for CASRPDRGAYNEQFF.

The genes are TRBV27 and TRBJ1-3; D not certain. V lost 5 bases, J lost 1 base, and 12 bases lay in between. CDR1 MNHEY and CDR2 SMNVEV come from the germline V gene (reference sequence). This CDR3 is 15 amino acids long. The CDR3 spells CASSPGRTSGNTIYF. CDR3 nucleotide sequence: TGTGCCAGCAGTCCCGGTCGAACTTCTGGAAACACCATATATTTT.

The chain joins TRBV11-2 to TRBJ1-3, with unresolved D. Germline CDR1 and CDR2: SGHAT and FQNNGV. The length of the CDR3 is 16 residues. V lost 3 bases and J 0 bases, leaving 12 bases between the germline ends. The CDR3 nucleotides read TGTGCCAGCAGCTTTAGACACGAATCCTCTGGAAACACCATATATTTT. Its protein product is CASSFRHESSGNTIYF.

CDR3 sequence reads: CASSPRDNYGYTF. DNA for the CDR3: TGTGCCAGCAGTCCCAGGGATAACTATGGCTACACCTTC. This chain joins TRBV6-6 and TRBJ1-2, with a tentative D call TRBD1 (5 bases). Germline assignment: CDR1 MNHNY and CDR2 SVGAGI (reference sequence). With 5 bases removed from V and 1 base from J, the gap between germline ends came to 8 bases. The CDR3 consists of 13 residues.

CDR3 in amino acids: CASRPGQGISPLYEQYF. The DNA for the CDR3 is TGTGCCAGCAGACCGGGACAGGGGATCTCCCCCCTCTACGAGCAGTACTTC. The chain has TRBV10-3 and TRBJ2-7; TRBD1 agrees at 10 bases. Germline V CDR1 and CDR2: ENHRY, SYGVKD. Losses at the gene ends were 10 bases for V and 3 bases for J; bases not matched to a gene: 18. The CDR3 consists of 17 residues.

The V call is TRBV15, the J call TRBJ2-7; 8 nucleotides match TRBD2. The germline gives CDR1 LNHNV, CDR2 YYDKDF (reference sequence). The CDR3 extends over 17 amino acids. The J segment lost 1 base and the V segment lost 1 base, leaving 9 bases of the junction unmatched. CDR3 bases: TGTGCCACCAGCAGAGGAATTAGCGGGACCGAGTCCTACGAGCAGTACTTC. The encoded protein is CATSRGISGTESYEQYF. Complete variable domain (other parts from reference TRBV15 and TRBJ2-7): DAMVIQNPRYQVTQFGKPVTLSCSQTLNHNVMYWYQQKSSQAPKLLFHYYDKDFNNEADTPDNFQSRRPNTSFCFLDIRSPGLGDTAMYLCATSRGISGTESYEQYFGPGTRLTVT.

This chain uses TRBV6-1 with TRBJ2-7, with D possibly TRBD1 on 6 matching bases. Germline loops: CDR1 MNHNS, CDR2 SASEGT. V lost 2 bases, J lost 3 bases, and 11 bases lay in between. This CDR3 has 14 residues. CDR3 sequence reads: CASSEMDRFYEQYF. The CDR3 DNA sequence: TGTGCCAGCAGTGAAATGGACAGATTCTACGAGCAGTACTTC.

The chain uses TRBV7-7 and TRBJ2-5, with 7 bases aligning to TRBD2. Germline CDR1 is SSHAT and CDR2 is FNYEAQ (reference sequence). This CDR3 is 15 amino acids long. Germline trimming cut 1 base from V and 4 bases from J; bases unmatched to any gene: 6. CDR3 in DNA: TGTGCCAGCAGCTTAGAAGCGGGGAGGGTAGAGACCCAGTACTTC. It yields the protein CASSLEAGRVETQYF. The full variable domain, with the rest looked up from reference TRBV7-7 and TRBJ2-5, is GAGVSQSPRYKVTKRGQDVTLRCDPISSHATLYWYQQALGQGPEFLTYFNYEAQPDKSGLPSDRFSAERPEGSISTLTIQRTEQRDSAMYRCASSLEAGRVETQYFGPGTRLLVL.

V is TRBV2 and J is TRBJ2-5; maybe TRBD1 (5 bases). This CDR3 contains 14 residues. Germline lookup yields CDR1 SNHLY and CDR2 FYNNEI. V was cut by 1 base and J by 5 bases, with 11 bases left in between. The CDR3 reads CASSEGRAGETQYF. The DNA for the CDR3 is TGTGCCAGCAGTGAAGGCAGGGCAGGGGAGACCCAGTACTTC.

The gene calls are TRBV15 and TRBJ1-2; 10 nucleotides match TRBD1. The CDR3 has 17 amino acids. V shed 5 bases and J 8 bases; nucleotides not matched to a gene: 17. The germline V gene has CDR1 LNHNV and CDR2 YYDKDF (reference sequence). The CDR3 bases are TGTGCCACCAGCTCCAGAGGGGGTGGACAGGGGGTAAGAGGCTACACCTTC. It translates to CATSSRGGGQGVRGYTF.

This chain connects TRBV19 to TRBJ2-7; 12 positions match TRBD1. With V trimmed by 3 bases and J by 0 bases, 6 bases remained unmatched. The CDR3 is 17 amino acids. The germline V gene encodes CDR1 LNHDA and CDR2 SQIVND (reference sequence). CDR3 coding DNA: TGTGCCAGTAGTATCGCGGGACAGGGGGCGAGCTCCTACGAGCAGTACTTC. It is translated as CASSIAGQGASSYEQYF.

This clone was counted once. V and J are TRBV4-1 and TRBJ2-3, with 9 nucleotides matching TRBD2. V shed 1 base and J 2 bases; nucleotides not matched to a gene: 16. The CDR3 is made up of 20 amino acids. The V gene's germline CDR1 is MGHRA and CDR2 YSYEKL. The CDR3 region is CASSQVPGGRVDWNTDTQYF. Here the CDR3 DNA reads TGCGCCAGCAGCCAAGTTCCCGGCGGGAGGGTTGATTGGAACACAGATACGCAGTATTTT.